This T cell receptor (beta chain) was sequenced in a study of STAT3 mutations in large granular lymphocyte leukemia. Study-level information: Over half of T-LGLL patients had one or more immunosuppressive regimens.

Findings of the study overall: At least one immunodominant TCR beta clonotype appeared in every T-cell large granular lymphocyte leukemia patient. Clonal expansion was inferred from samples taken at other timepoints. All newly emerging clones after therapy were STAT3 wild type.

Germline CDR1 is SEHNR and CDR2 is FQNEAQ (reference sequence). This CDR3 region has 13 residues. J gave up 7 bases and V 4 bases, and 5 bases lay outside the gene matches. A note on this clone: The antigen is unknown.

Average productive template count per sample was approximately 40,000. Clones were sequenced by immunoSEQ multiplex PCR, and TCRdb holds only the in-frame ones, with some missing. The repertoire consists of approximately 27,000 clones, with about 83% occurring once and the leading ten covering approximately 31%. V gene TRBV7-9 combines with J gene TRBJ1-2; the match to TRBD1 covers 8 bases. The receptor's source is a woman aged 50 to 60 with T-cell large granular lymphocyte leukemia. Some clones in this sample may be carry-over from other donors' samples. Sequencing used peripheral blood mononuclear cells. CDR3 sequence: CASSSQGAGGYTF. CDR3 DNA sequence: TGTGCCAGCAGCTCCCAGGGGGCGGGTGGCTACACCTTC.